This TCR beta chain was found in a study of shared clonotypes between healthy human individuals. On this clone: What it recognizes is unknown.

Assay: immunoSEQ multiplex PCR; the TCRdb copy retains only in-frame clones and omits some. The data show roughly 1,500,000 clones, 98% seen once. Division of CD4+ cells produced a CD45RA+ naive subset and a CD45RA-negative memory subset. There are 15 residues in the CDR3. Germline CDR1 reads SGHRS; CDR2 reads YFSETQ. V was clipped by 2 bases and J by 8 bases; unmatched bases: 6. The study, taken as a whole, reports: Blood was the only sampled material, and tissue repertoires likely differ.

Sequencing was carried out using naive CD4+ T cells sorted from blood. Subset reported: CD45RA+ positively selected. The chain recombines TRBV5-1 with TRBJ2-1, with 11 bases lining up with TRBD2. The TCR was taken from a young man in good health. The CDR3 coding sequence is TGCGCCAGCAGCTTCGGGACTAGCGGACCGGATGAGCAGTTCTTC. Amino acid sequence: CASSFGTSGPDEQFF.